This note documents a single TCR beta chain sequence. The entry originates in a study of blood T cell repertoires in COVID-19. About the study: Sources were T cells, B-cell-depleted T cells, or PBMCs; the material itself was cDNA or gDNA.

Clones were sequenced by immunoSEQ multiplex PCR, and TCRdb holds only the in-frame ones, with some missing. The sample shows some 230,000 clones, about 85% of them seen only once. The germline V gene encodes CDR1 SGHAT and CDR2 FQNNGV. The CDR3 covers 16 residues. With 8 bases removed from V and 6 bases from J, the gap between germline ends came to 20 bases. The sample taken for sequencing was peripheral blood. The chain carries TRBV11-2 and TRBJ1-6, with a tentative D call TRBD1 (5 bases). The clonotype originates from a man in his forties or fifties with acute or convalescent COVID-19. CDR3: CASSGPDRITNSPLHF. As DNA, the CDR3 is TGTGCCAGCTCCGGCCCCGACAGAATTACTAATTCACCCCTCCACTTT. Filled out from reference TRBV11-2 and TRBJ1-6, the complete variable domain reads EAGVAQSPRYKIIEKRQSVAFWCNPISGHATLYWYQQILGQGPKLLIQFQNNGVVDDSQLPKDRFSAERLKGVDSTLKIQPAKLEDSAVYLCASSGPDRITNSPLHFGNGTRLTVT.